Listed below are T cell receptor beta chains from one sample, sequenced in a study of T cell responses to AZD1222 COVID-19 vaccine. Here immunoSEQ multiplex PCR was the method, and the copy in TCRdb shows in-frame clones only, minus some. The data hold more than 80,000 clones, with approximately 89% observed a single time. Sequencing was performed on peripheral blood, taken 28 days after the second AZD1222 dose. The receptors were gathered from an adult who received the AZD1222 COVID-19 vaccine. The CDR3 runs from the conserved cysteine through the conserved F or W. Each record gives: J gene, V gene, D gene, clone size, CDR3 protein, CDR3 DNA. A D gene is named only where the DNA matches it firmly. Where a row states a size, it is once, few, many or the class of an expanded clone; other rows omit it.

TRBJ2-3	TRBV7-2	NA	once	CASSRLTSVLSTQYF	TGTGCCAGCAGCCGCCTCACCTCGGTACTAAGTACGCAGTATTTT
TRBJ2-7	TRBV19	NA	NA	CASSKDLREQYF	TGTGCCAGTAGTAAGGACCTTCGAGAGCAGTACTTC
TRBJ2-5	TRBV5-3	NA	NA	CARSNRDGQETQYF	TGTGCCAGAAGCAACCGGGACGGCCAAGAGACCCAGTACTTC
TRBJ2-7	TRBV11-2	NA	NA	CASSLGASGYEQYF	TGTGCCAGCAGCTTAGGGGCGAGCGGCTACGAGCAGTACTTC
TRBJ2-1	TRBV9	NA	NA	CASSVDNNEQFF	TGTGCCAGCAGCGTAGACAACAATGAGCAGTTCTTC
TRBJ1-4	TRBV6-2/TRBV6-3	NA	few	CASSSRDRAGDEKLFF	TGTGCCAGCAGTTCCCGGGACCGCGCGGGGGATGAAAAACTGTTTTTT
TRBJ2-7	TRBV21-1	NA	NA	CASSKVGTGQGRCYEQYF	TGTGCCAGCAGCAAAGTGGGCACGGGACAGGGGAGATGTTACGAGCAGTACTTC
TRBJ2-2	TRBV28	NA	NA	CASSFAGNTGELFF	TGTGCCAGCAGTTTTGCCGGGAACACCGGGGAGCTGTTTTTT
TRBJ2-7	TRBV9	NA	NA	CASSVSGGEYEQYF	TGTGCCAGCAGCGTGTCTGGGGGCGAGTACGAGCAGTACTTC
TRBJ2-7	TRBV5-6	NA	NA	CASSLAGRQTYEQYF	TGTGCCAGCAGCTTGGCGGGCCGACAGACCTACGAGCAGTACTTC
TRBJ2-7	TRBV3-1/TRBV3-2	NA	NA	CASSQTGNTYEQYF	TGTGCCAGCAGCCAAACCGGGAACACCTACGAGCAGTACTTC
TRBJ1-4	TRBV6-4	TRBD1	NA	CASSISRDRVTNEKLFF	TGTGCCAGCAGTATCTCCCGGGACAGGGTGACTAATGAAAAACTGTTTTTT
TRBJ1-1	TRBV18	TRBD1	NA	CASSLGTGGIEAFF	TGTGCCAGCTCACTTGGGACAGGGGGCATTGAAGCTTTCTTT
TRBJ2-7	TRBV11-2	NA	NA	CASSSRQVSYEQYF	TGTGCCAGCAGCTCACGACAGGTCTCCTACGAGCAGTACTTC
TRBJ2-7	TRBV5-1	NA	NA	CASSPAYTNYEQYF	TGCGCCAGCAGCCCGGCTTATACCAACTACGAGCAGTACTTC
TRBJ2-7	TRBV18	NA	NA	CASSPGFLGTYEQYF	TGTGCCAGCTCACCCGGGTTTCTCGGCACCTACGAGCAGTACTTC
TRBJ1-2	TRBV18	TRBD1	NA	CASSPLTGQGTSGYTF	TGTGCCAGCTCACCACTAACGGGACAGGGGACAAGCGGCTACACCTTC
TRBJ2-3	TRBV5-4	NA	NA	CASSFFGLAVTDTQYF	TGTGCCAGCAGCTTCTTTGGTTTAGCGGTCACAGATACGCAGTATTTT
TRBJ2-3	TRBV12-3/TRBV12-4	NA	NA	CASSLTEADTQYF	TGTGCCAGCAGTTTAACGGAGGCAGATACGCAGTATTTT
TRBJ1-1	TRBV7-9	NA	few	CASSFSAGPAFF	TGTGCCAGCAGCTTTTCGGCAGGGCCAGCTTTCTTT
TRBJ2-1	TRBV9	NA	NA	CASSPRYNEQFF	TGTGCCAGCAGCCCTCGTTACAATGAGCAGTTCTTC
TRBJ2-1	TRBV6-5	TRBD2	once	CASSYSAGAIYNEQFF	TGTGCCAGCAGTTACTCCGCGGGAGCTATCTACAATGAGCAGTTCTTC
TRBJ1-2	TRBV25-1	TRBD1	NA	CASSRQGHYGYTF	TGTGCCAGCTCAAGACAGGGGCACTATGGCTACACCTTC
TRBJ2-7	TRBV7-9	NA	NA	CASSLQSHVDEQYF	TGTGCCAGCAGCTTACAGTCGCACGTGGACGAGCAGTACTTC
TRBJ1-6	TRBV27	NA	NA	CASSLSLNSPLHF	TGTGCCAGCAGTTTATCGTTAAATTCACCCCTCCACTTT
TRBJ2-5	TRBV7-3	TRBD2	NA	CASSLRASGGKETQYF	TGTGCCAGCAGCTTAAGAGCCAGCGGGGGGAAAGAGACCCAGTACTTC
TRBJ2-1	TRBV4-3	NA	NA	CASSQEVGGGWDNEQFF	TGCGCCAGCAGCCAAGAGGTGGGCGGCGGCTGGGACAATGAGCAGTTCTTC
TRBJ2-3	TRBV28	TRBD1	NA	CASTSGQGASDTQYF	TGTGCCAGCACCTCGGGACAGGGGGCGAGTGATACGCAGTATTTT
TRBJ2-3	TRBV4-3	TRBD2	once	CASSQDPTAGEADTQYF	TGCGCCAGCAGCCAAGATCCGACAGCGGGGGAGGCAGATACGCAGTATTTT
TRBJ2-7	TRBV14	NA	NA	CASSQDYRNYEQYF	TGTGCCAGCAGCCAAGATTATCGGAACTACGAGCAGTACTTC
TRBJ1-2	TRBV29-1	NA	once	CSVEDHRERGGYGYTF	TGCAGCGTTGAAGATCATCGGGAAAGGGGCGGCTATGGCTACACCTTC
TRBJ2-1	TRBV27	NA	NA	CASSLSTGADEQFF	TGTGCCAGCAGTTTAAGCACTGGCGCAGATGAGCAGTTCTTC
TRBJ1-4	TRBV7-9	TRBD1	NA	CASSLTGGNEKLFF	TGTGCCAGCAGCTTAACAGGGGGCAATGAAAAACTGTTTTTT
TRBJ2-5	TRBV6-1	NA	NA	CASSGLSPYQETQYF	TGTGCCAGCAGCGGACTTTCCCCGTACCAAGAGACCCAGTACTTC
TRBJ1-5	TRBV20-1	NA	NA	CSASSGRNQPQHF	TGCAGTGCTAGTTCAGGGAGGAATCAGCCCCAGCATTTT
TRBJ1-5	TRBV6-4	NA	once	CASSDTEPFCQPQHF	TGTGCCAGCAGTGACACGGAACCTTTTTGCCAGCCCCAGCATTTT
TRBJ2-7	TRBV4-1	NA	NA	CASSQVTDEQYF	TGCGCCAGCAGCCAAGTGACGGACGAGCAGTACTTC